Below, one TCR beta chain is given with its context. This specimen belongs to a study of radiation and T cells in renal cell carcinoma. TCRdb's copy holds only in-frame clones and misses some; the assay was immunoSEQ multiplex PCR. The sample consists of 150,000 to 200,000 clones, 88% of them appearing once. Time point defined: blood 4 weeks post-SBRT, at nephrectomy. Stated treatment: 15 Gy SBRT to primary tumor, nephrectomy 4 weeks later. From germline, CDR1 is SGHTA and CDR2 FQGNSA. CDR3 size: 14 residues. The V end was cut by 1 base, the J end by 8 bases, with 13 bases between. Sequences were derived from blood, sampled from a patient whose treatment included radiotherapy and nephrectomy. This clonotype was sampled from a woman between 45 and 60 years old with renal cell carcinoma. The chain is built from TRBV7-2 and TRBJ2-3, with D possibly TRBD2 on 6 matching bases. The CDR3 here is CASSLVLAGGTQYF. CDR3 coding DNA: TGTGCCAGCAGCTTAGTGCTAGCCGGGGGTACGCAGTATTTT.